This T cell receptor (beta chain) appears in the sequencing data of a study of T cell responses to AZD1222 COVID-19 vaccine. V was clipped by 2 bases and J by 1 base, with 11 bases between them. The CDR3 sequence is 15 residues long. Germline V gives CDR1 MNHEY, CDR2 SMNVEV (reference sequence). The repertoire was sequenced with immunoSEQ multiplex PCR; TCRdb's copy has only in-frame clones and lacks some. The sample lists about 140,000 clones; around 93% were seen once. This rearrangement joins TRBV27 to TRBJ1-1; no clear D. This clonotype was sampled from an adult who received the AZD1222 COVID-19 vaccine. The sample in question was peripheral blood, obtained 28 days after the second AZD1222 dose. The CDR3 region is CASSLRREGNTEAFF. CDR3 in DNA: TGTGCCAGCAGTTTAAGAAGGGAAGGGAACACTGAAGCTTTCTTT.